In its sample, the clone carrying this T cell receptor (beta chain) was seen many times. Antigen: not known. This entry comes from a study of breast tumors, draining lymph nodes, adjacent tissues. TCRdb fed the multiplex PCR reads into MiXCR, producing one record per CDR3 protein. The sample yields about 230,000 distinct CDR3 sequences, about 30% seen once. Samples came from axillary lymph nodes draining the breast cancer. Study-wide findings and caveats: Tumor T cell lymph node origin was a supported hypothesis, not proven. The data were judged consistent with most tumor T cells coming from lymph node and expanding in tumor. Tumor TCR diversity was below lymph nodes but above nontumor tissue. Luminal-like breast cancer showed significantly higher tumor–nontumor repertoire similarity than basal-like.

V lost 8 bases to trimming and J lost 5 bases, with 9 bases between them. The germline CDR1 and CDR2 sequences are SNHLY and FYNNEI. This CDR3 contains 11 residues. The chain employs TRBV2 and TRBJ2-5, with D unresolved. The TCR was taken from a female donor with breast cancer. Some clones in this sample may be carry-over from other donors' samples. Sequenced material: axillary lymph node tissue. CDR3 nucleotides: TGTGCCAGCTCCGTGGCGGAGACCCAGTACTTC. Its translation is CASSVAETQYF.